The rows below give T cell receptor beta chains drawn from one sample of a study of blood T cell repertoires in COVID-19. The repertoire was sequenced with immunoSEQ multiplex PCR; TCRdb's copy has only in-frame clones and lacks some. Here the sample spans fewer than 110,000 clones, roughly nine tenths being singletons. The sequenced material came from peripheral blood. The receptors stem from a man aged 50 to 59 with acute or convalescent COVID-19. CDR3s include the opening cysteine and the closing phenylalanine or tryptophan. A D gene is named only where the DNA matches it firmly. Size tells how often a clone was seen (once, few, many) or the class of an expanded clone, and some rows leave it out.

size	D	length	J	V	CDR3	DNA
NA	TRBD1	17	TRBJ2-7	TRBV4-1	CASSQEQDRGFPYEQYF	TGCGCCAGCAGCCAAGAACAGGACAGGGGATTTCCCTACGAGCAGTACTTC
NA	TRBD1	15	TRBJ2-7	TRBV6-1	CASSESGTGSPVQYF	TGTGCCAGCAGTGAAAGCGGGACAGGGAGTCCAGTGCAGTACTTC
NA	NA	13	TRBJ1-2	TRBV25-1	CASSRGQNYGYTF	TGTGCCAGCAGTCGGGGACAAAACTATGGCTACACCTTC
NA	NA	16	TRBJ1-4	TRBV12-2	CASRRSQGASNEKLFF	TGTGCAAGTCGCAGATCCCAGGGGGCCTCTAATGAAAAACTGTTTTTT
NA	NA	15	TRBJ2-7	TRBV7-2	CASSPTPSIAYEQYF	TGTGCCAGCAGCCCAACCCCGTCTATCGCCTACGAGCAGTACTTC
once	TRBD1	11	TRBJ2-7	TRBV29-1	CSAGQGNEQYF	TGCAGCGCGGGACAGGGAAACGAGCAGTACTTC
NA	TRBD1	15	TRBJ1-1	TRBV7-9	CASSLVWDRNTEAFF	TGTGCCAGCAGCTTAGTATGGGACAGGAACACTGAAGCTTTCTTT
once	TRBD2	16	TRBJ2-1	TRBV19	CASSRKGGGAVNEQFF	TGTGCCAGTAGTAGGAAGGGCGGGGGGGCCGTAAATGAGCAGTTCTTC
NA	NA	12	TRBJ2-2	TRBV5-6	CASSPRWGELFF	TGTGCCAGCAGCCCGAGGTGGGGGGAGCTGTTTTTT
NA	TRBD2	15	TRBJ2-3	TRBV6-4	CASSRLAGGADTQYF	TGTGCCAGCAGCCGACTAGCGGGGGGGGCAGATACGCAGTATTTT
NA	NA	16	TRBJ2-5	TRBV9	CASSVEEGAAIVTQYF	TGTGCCAGCAGCGTAGAGGAGGGGGCGGCCATTGTGACCCAGTACTTC
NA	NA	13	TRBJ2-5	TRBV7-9	CASSLNREETQYF	TGTGCCAGCAGCTTAAACAGGGAGGAGACCCAGTACTTC
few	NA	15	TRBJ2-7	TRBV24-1	CATSDPRVRTYEQYF	TGTGCCACCAGTGATCCCCGGGTCAGAACCTACGAGCAGTACTTC
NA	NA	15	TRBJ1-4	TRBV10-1	CASSERQARDEKLFF	TGCGCCAGCAGTGAGAGGCAGGCCAGAGATGAAAAACTGTTTTTT
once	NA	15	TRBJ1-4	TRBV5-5	CASSFSAGANEKLFF	TGTGCCAGCAGCTTCTCAGCTGGAGCTAATGAAAAACTGTTTTTT
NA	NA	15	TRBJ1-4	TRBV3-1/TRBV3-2	CASSQARATNEKLFF	TGTGCCAGCAGCCAAGCCAGGGCCACTAATGAAAAACTGTTTTTT
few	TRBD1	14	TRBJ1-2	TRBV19	CASSIWGQNYGYTF	TGTGCCAGTAGTATCTGGGGACAGAACTATGGCTACACCTTC
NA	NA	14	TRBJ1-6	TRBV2	CASSVVQGLSPLHF	TGTGCCAGCAGTGTTGTCCAGGGCCTATCACCCCTCCACTTT
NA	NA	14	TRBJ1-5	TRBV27	CASSHRDSNQPQHF	TGTGCCAGCAGTCACAGGGATAGCAATCAGCCCCAGCATTTT
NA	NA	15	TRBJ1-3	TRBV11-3	CASSLGSQSGNTIYF	TGTGCCAGCAGCTTGGGGAGCCAGTCTGGAAACACCATATATTTT
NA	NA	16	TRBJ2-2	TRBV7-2	CASSLVMGLNTGELFF	TGTGCCAGCAGCTTAGTGATGGGGCTGAACACCGGGGAGCTGTTTTTT
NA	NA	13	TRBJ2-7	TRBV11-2	CASSLKIRDEQYF	TGTGCCAGCAGCTTAAAGATACGGGACGAGCAGTACTTC
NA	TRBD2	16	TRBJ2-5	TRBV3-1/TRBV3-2	CASSQDRSGGAETQYF	TGTGCCAGCAGCCAAGACAGAAGCGGGGGGGCAGAGACCCAGTACTTC
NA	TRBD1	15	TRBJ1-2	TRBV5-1	CASSLVGTGGNGYTF	TGCGCCAGCAGCTTGGTCGGGACAGGAGGGAATGGCTACACCTTC
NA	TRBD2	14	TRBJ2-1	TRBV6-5	CASNPSGGAGEQFF	TGTGCCAGCAATCCTAGCGGGGGGGCCGGTGAGCAGTTCTTC
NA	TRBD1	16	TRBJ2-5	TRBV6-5	CASSYSRDRAQVTQYF	TGTGCCAGCAGTTACTCCCGGGACAGGGCACAGGTGACCCAGTACTTC
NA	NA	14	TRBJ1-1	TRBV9	CASSVAYGNTEAFF	TGTGCCAGCAGCGTAGCGTACGGGAACACTGAAGCTTTCTTT
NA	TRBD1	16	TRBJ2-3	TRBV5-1	CASSNLDRGQGDTQYF	TGCGCCAGCAGTAATCTGGACAGGGGGCAGGGAGATACGCAGTATTTT
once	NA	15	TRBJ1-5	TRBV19	CASTIMADFGQPQHF	TGTGCCAGTACGATTATGGCGGATTTTGGTCAGCCCCAGCATTTT
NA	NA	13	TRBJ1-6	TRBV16	CASSQLSKGPLHF	TGTGCCAGCAGCCAATTGTCAAAGGGGCCCCTCCACTTT
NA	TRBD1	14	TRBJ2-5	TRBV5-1	CASRERTGDETQYF	TGCGCCAGCAGGGAACGGACAGGGGACGAGACCCAGTACTTC
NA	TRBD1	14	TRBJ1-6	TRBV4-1	CASSTGTGGSPLHF	TGCGCCAGCAGTACTGGGACAGGGGGTTCACCCCTCCACTTT
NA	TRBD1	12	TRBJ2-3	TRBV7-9	CASRGQGDTQYF	TGTGCCAGCAGGGGACAGGGGGATACGCAGTATTTT
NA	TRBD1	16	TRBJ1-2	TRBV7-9	CASSLGRGLDYYGYTF	TGTGCCAGCAGCTTAGGCAGGGGGCTGGATTACTATGGCTACACCTTC
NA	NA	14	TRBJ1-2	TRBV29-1	CSVEDGTVGYGYTF	TGCAGCGTTGAAGATGGAACAGTGGGCTATGGCTACACCTTC
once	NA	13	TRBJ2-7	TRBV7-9	CASSFGGTYEQYF	TGTGCCAGCAGCTTCGGGGGAACCTACGAGCAGTACTTC
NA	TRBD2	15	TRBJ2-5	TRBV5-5	CASSGTAGGRKTQYF	TGTGCCAGCAGCGGGACAGCGGGGGGACGGAAGACCCAGTACTTC
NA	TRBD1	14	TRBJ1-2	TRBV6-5	CASALEGGAYGYTF	TGTGCCAGCGCCTTAGAAGGGGGCGCCTATGGCTACACCTTC
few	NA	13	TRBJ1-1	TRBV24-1	CATSQGSGTEAFF	TGTGCCACCAGTCAGGGGTCGGGCACTGAAGCTTTCTTT
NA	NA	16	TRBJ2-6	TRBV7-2	CASSFFGGPGANVLTF	TGTGCCAGCAGCTTTTTCGGGGGGCCTGGGGCCAACGTCCTGACTTTC
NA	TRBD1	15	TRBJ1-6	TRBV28	CASSFAGTGISPLHF	TGTGCCAGCAGTTTTGCAGGGACAGGGATTTCACCCCTCCACTTT
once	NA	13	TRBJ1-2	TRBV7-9	CASSSSGNYGYTF	TGTGCCAGCAGCTCTAGCGGTAACTATGGCTACACCTTC
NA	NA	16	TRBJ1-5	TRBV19	CASSTRDILRYQPQHF	TGTGCCAGTAGTACCCGGGACATCTTAAGGTACCAGCCCCAGCATTTT
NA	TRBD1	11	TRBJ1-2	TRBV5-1	CASSQGEGYTF	TGCGCCAGCAGCCAGGGGGAAGGCTACACCTTC
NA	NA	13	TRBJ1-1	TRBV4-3	CASSQDRSFEAFF	TGCGCCAGCAGCCAAGATCGAAGCTTTGAAGCTTTCTTT
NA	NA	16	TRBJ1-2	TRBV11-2	CASSLRMGAGEYGYTF	TGTGCCAGCAGCCTTAGGATGGGGGCAGGGGAGTATGGCTACACCTTC
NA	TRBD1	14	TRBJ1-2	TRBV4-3	CASSQDEGAGGYTF	TGCGCCAGCAGCCAAGATGAGGGGGCTGGAGGCTACACCTTC
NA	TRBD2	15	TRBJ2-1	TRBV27	CASRAGLAETNEQFF	TGTGCCAGCAGAGCGGGACTAGCGGAGACAAATGAGCAGTTCTTC
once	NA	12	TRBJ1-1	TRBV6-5	CASILGGVEAFF	TGTGCCAGCATCCTAGGGGGGGTTGAAGCTTTCTTT
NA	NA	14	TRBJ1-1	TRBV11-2	CASSLMNFGTEAFF	TGTGCCAGCAGCTTGATGAACTTCGGCACTGAAGCTTTCTTT
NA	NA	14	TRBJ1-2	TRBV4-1	CASSQDTRQSEYTF	TGCGCCAGCAGCCAAGATACTCGACAGTCGGAGTACACCTTC
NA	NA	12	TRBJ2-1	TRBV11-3	CASSSNSNEQFF	TGTGCCAGCAGCTCTAACAGTAATGAGCAGTTCTTC